A selection of T cell receptor beta chains follows, all from one sample in a study of T cell responses to AZD1222 COVID-19 vaccine. Generated by immunoSEQ multiplex PCR, the TCRdb table keeps only in-frame clones and is missing some. The sample yields 90,000 to 130,000 clones, over 85% seen once. Specimen: peripheral blood, collected on day 0 of MenACWY control vaccination. These receptors were obtained from an adult in good health. Each CDR3 is given with its conserved first and last residue. Each record gives: J gene, D gene, V gene, CDR3 protein, CDR3 DNA. The D gene is left open where the match is weak.

>TRBJ2-7|NA|TRBV5-6
CASSLGLSAYEQYF
TGTGCCAGCAGCTTGGGGTTGTCGGCCTACGAGCAGTACTTC
>TRBJ1-1|NA|TRBV27
CASSTIGRTEAFF
TGTGCCAGCAGTACCATCGGACGGACTGAAGCTTTCTTT
>TRBJ1-1|NA|TRBV3-1/TRBV3-2
CASVDRLNTEAFF
TGTGCCAGCGTAGACAGATTGAACACTGAAGCTTTCTTT
>TRBJ1-6|NA|TRBV27
CASSLTAYNSPLHF
TGTGCCAGCAGTTTAACAGCATATAATTCACCCCTCCACTTT
>TRBJ2-5|TRBD1|TRBV24-1
CATGQGLETQYF
TGTGCCACCGGACAGGGTCTAGAGACCCAGTACTTC
>TRBJ2-7|TRBD2|TRBV5-1
CASRAGGTASYEQYF
TGCGCCAGCAGGGCGGGAGGGACGGCCTCCTACGAGCAGTACTTC
>TRBJ1-1|NA|TRBV6-5
CASSPYMNTEAFF
TGTGCCAGCAGCCCATATATGAACACTGAAGCTTTCTTT
>TRBJ2-3|NA|TRBV7-2
CASSLAPADTQYF
TGTGCCAGCAGCTTAGCGCCGGCAGATACGCAGTATTTT
>TRBJ2-5|NA|TRBV11-2
CASSSPMVRETQYF
TGTGCCAGCAGCAGTCCCATGGTGCGAGAGACCCAGTACTTC
>TRBJ2-1|TRBD1|TRBV5-1
CASSLAPDRHNEQFF
TGCGCCAGCAGCTTGGCCCCGGACAGGCACAATGAGCAGTTCTTC
>TRBJ2-3|NA|TRBV15
CATSRPLDTQYF
TGTGCCACCAGCAGACCGCTAGATACGCAGTATTTT
>TRBJ1-1|NA|TRBV19
CASSMSRDTEAFF
TGTGCCAGTAGTATGTCCAGGGACACTGAAGCTTTCTTT
>TRBJ2-7|NA|TRBV1
CTSSQDQASGGPKEDEQYF
TGCACCAGCAGCCAAGATCAGGCTAGCGGGGGCCCGAAGGAAGACGAGCAGTACTTC
>TRBJ1-2|NA|TRBV19
CASSMARYGYTF
TGTGCCAGTAGTATGGCGCGCTATGGCTACACCTTC
>TRBJ2-7|NA|TRBV29-1
CSVGTAYEQYF
TGCAGCGTTGGGACAGCCTACGAGCAGTACTTC
>TRBJ2-1|NA|TRBV6-1
CASSEWGRSNEQFF
TGTGCCAGCAGTGAATGGGGCCGCTCCAATGAGCAGTTCTTC